These 20 T cell receptor beta chains originate from one sample sequenced in a study of graft-versus-host responses after intestinal transplantation. The antigens of these receptors remain unknown. Method: immunoSEQ multiplex PCR; TCRdb's copy keeps in-frame clones and lacks some. The sample has 150,000 or so clones, 80% to 95% seen once; the top ten hold about 0.19%. The source material was unstimulated CD4+ T cells sorted from spleen or lymph node cells, sampled before intestinal transplant. All receptors derive from a human donor who received an intestinal transplant.

J is TRBJ2-2 and V is TRBV4-3, with 10 bases identical to TRBD2. Trimming removed 0 bases from V and 1 base from J; junction bases left unmatched: 5. Germline loops: CDR1 LGHNA, CDR2 YSLEER. The CDR3 has 18 residues. This CDR3 reads CASSQDASGRGNTGELFF. In DNA form, the CDR3 reads TGCGCCAGCAGCCAAGACGCCAGCGGGAGGGGGAACACCGGGGAGCTGTTTTTT.

V and J are TRBV30 and TRBJ1-5; D not certain. The CDR3 totals 14 residues. CDR1 is GTSNPN and CDR2 is SVGIG in the germline V gene (reference sequence). The V and J ends lost 1 base and 4 bases respectively, with 11 bases between them. This CDR3 is CAWSGPGPNQPQHF. The CDR3 DNA reads TGTGCCTGGAGTGGACCGGGTCCAAATCAGCCCCAGCATTTT.

The gene calls are TRBV27 and TRBJ2-1; the D gene is possibly TRBD2 (5 bases). The germline V and J ends were trimmed by 5 bases and 10 bases, with 18 bases remaining between them. This CDR3 has 14 residues. Germline V lookup: CDR1 MNHEY, CDR2 SMNVEV (reference sequence). CDR3: CASSPSSFGMEQFF. CDR3 DNA: TGTGCCAGCAGTCCCTCTAGCTTCGGTATGGAGCAGTTCTTC.

J is TRBJ2-2 and V is TRBV9; TRBD2 is a possible D gene (6 bases). From germline, CDR1 is SGDLS and CDR2 YYNGEE. Deletions cut 4 bases from V and 2 bases from J, with 15 bases between. The CDR3 contains 16 residues. CDR3 amino acids: CASSPGGLINTGELFF. The CDR3 nucleotides are TGTGCCAGCAGCCCCGGAGGACTAATTAACACCGGGGAGCTGTTTTTT.

V usage is TRBV18 and J usage is TRBJ2-7; 7 nucleotides line up with TRBD2. Germline lookup yields CDR1 KGHSH and CDR2 LQKENI. The ends lost 4 bases at V and 2 bases at J; junction bases unmatched: 5. The CDR3 loop spans 14 amino acids. The CDR3 sequence is CASSLAGPPYEQYF. In DNA form, the CDR3 reads TGTGCCAGCTCACTAGCGGGTCCTCCCTACGAGCAGTACTTC. Full variable domain (outside the CDR3, taken from reference TRBV18 and TRBJ2-7): NAGVMQNPRHLVRRRGQEARLRCSPMKGHSHVYWYRQLPEEGLKFMVYLQKENIIDESGMPKERFSAEFPKEGPSILRIQQVVRGDSAAYFCASSLAGPPYEQYFGPGTRLTVT.

The CDR3 spells CASSSGQMNTEAFF. The DNA for the CDR3 is TGCGCCAGCAGCTCGGGACAGATGAACACTGAAGCTTTCTTT. This chain connects TRBV5-1 to TRBJ1-1; 7 bases are shared with TRBD1. The CDR3 covers 14 residues. Germline-derived CDR1 and CDR2 are SGHRS and YFSETQ. V trimming: 3 bases; J trimming: 0 bases; junction bases outside the gene matches: 2.

This sequence joins TRBV11-2 and TRBJ2-7, with TRBD2 as a possible D gene (6 bases). This CDR3 region has 14 residues. The V end lost 4 bases, the J end lost 6 bases, and 16 bases lay between the germline ends. From germline, CDR1 is SGHAT and CDR2 FQNNGV. CDR3 sequence: CASSSTRAGLEQYF. In DNA, the CDR3 is TGTGCCAGCAGCTCGACTAGAGCAGGTCTCGAGCAGTACTTC. Together with reference TRBV11-2 and TRBJ2-7, the CDR3 gives the full variable domain: EAGVAQSPRYKIIEKRQSVAFWCNPISGHATLYWYQQILGQGPKLLIQFQNNGVVDDSQLPKDRFSAERLKGVDSTLKIQPAKLEDSAVYLCASSSTRAGLEQYFGPGTRLTVT.

The CDR3 DNA follows: TGCGCCAGCAGCTTGATGCCAAGTAAGGGGGGGACTGAAGCTTTCTTT. It translates to CASSLMPSKGGTEAFF. The chain employs TRBV5-1 and TRBJ1-1; possible D gene TRBD1, 6 bases. V lost 1 base to trimming and J lost 5 bases, with 18 bases between them. Germline V CDR1 and CDR2: SGHRS, YFSETQ. The CDR3 is made up of 16 amino acids.

With regard to this clone: This same CDR3 is encoded by further DNA sequences in the sample. The chain combines TRBV18 with TRBJ2-7; the D gene is possibly TRBD2 (5 bases). Trimming stripped 3 bases from V and 1 base from J, with 13 bases between. Per the germline V gene, CDR1 is KGHSH and CDR2 is LQKENI. CDR3 length: 15 residues. The CDR3 region has the DNA TGTGCCAGCTCACCGACCAGCGGCCCGTCCTACGAGCAGTACTTC. It codes for CASSPTSGPSYEQYF.

This rearrangement joins TRBV18 to TRBJ2-5; D call uncertain. CDR1 is KGHSH, CDR2 LQKENI, per germline. This CDR3 has 15 residues. Between the trimmed V and J ends, which lost 3 bases and 8 bases, there was a span of 19 bases. CDR3 DNA sequence: TGTGCCAGCTCACCTGGTGGGTTAGATCTTAAAACCCAGTACTTC. This sequence encodes CASSPGGLDLKTQYF.

The chain links TRBV7-3 to TRBJ2-3; D might be TRBD1 or TRBD2, each matching 6 bases. Trimming took off 1 base at V and 2 bases at J, with 19 bases between the two ends. In germline, CDR1 is SGHTA, CDR2 FQGTGA. CDR3 length equals 18 residues. The CDR3 sequence is CASSLIGGRHRLTDTQYF. CDR3 bases: TGTGCCAGCAGCTTAATAGGGGGGAGACACAGACTCACAGATACGCAGTATTTT.

The chain is built from TRBV7-8 and TRBJ1-5; tentative D call: TRBD1 (6 bases). The CDR3 sequence is 15 residues long. In germline, CDR1 is SGHVS, CDR2 FQNEAQ. V lost 5 bases and J 3 bases, leaving 14 bases between the germline ends. CDR3 in DNA: TGTGCCAGCAGCCGAACAACAGGGTACAATCAGCCCCAGCATTTT. Protein sequence: CASSRTTGYNQPQHF.

The chain has TRBV28 and TRBJ1-3; D might be TRBD1 (5 bases). Germline V gene lookup returns CDR1 MDHEN and CDR2 SYDVKM. V was shortened by 3 bases and J by 1 base, with 7 bases between the two germline ends. The length of the CDR3 is 14 residues. The CDR3 region is CASSFGGSGNTIYF. CDR3 nucleotide sequence: TGTGCCAGCAGTTTTGGGGGATCTGGAAACACCATATATTTT.

This sequence joins TRBV5-1 and TRBJ2-7, with no clear D. The germline V gene encodes CDR1 SGHRS and CDR2 YFSETQ. The CDR3 loop spans 14 amino acids. Trimming removed 4 bases from V and 0 bases from J, with 11 bases in between. Here the CDR3 reads CASSEEAISYEQYF. The DNA for the CDR3 is TGCGCCAGCAGCGAGGAAGCGATCTCCTACGAGCAGTACTTC.

The rearrangement joins TRBV27 to TRBJ1-5, with no clear D. The CDR3 has 17 residues. Germline-derived CDR1 and CDR2 are MNHEY and SMNVEV (reference sequence). With 6 bases removed from V and 4 bases from J, the gap between germline ends came to 22 bases. The CDR3 DNA sequence: TGTGCCAGCAGCCCCTCGAGCAGGACTTGGACTAATCAGCCCCAGCATTTT. Residues: CASSPSSRTWTNQPQHF.

This sequence joins TRBV30 and TRBJ2-5; D uncertain. The CDR3 spans 14 residues. Deletions cut 4 bases from V and 0 bases from J, with 12 bases between. Germline lookup yields CDR1 GTSNPN and CDR2 SVGIG (reference sequence). As DNA, the CDR3 is TGTGCCTGGACTCCTGCAGAGTACCAAGAGACCCAGTACTTC. Translated: CAWTPAEYQETQYF.

The chain has TRBV6-1 and TRBJ2-1, with 8 nucleotides matching TRBD2. Germline V gives CDR1 MNHNS, CDR2 SASEGT. V trimming: 3 bases; J trimming: 5 bases; junction bases outside the gene matches: 3. CDR3 length: 14 amino acids. DNA of the CDR3: TGTGCCAGCAGTGAGATTAGCGGGGACAATGAGCAGTTCTTC. It codes for CASSEISGDNEQFF.

The chain employs TRBV29-1 and TRBJ2-2; TRBD1 matches 7 bases. With 4 bases clipped from V and 0 bases from J, the junction kept 8 bases outside the gene matches. Germline-derived CDR1 and CDR2 are SQVTM and ANQGSEA. CDR3 length: 16 residues. In DNA, the CDR3 is TGCAGCGTTGGTCGGGACAGCTATGCGAACACCGGGGAGCTGTTTTTT. Translating it yields CSVGRDSYANTGELFF.

The V call is TRBV5-1, the J call TRBJ2-1; no reliable D call. CDR1 and CDR2 from the germline V gene are SGHRS and YFSETQ. The V and J ends lost 4 bases and 0 bases respectively, with 11 bases between them. The CDR3 totals 15 residues. CDR3 residues: CASSPVPPSYNEQFF. DNA of the CDR3: TGCGCCAGCAGCCCCGTCCCCCCCTCCTACAATGAGCAGTTCTTC.

The rearrangement joins TRBV30 to TRBJ1-6; D might be TRBD1 (5 bases). CDR1 GTSNPN and CDR2 SVGIG come from the germline V gene (reference sequence). Trimming left V 0 bases short and J 7 bases short, with 16 bases between. The CDR3 length is 16 residues. CDR3 DNA: TGTGCCTGGAGTGTCCCCCTGGGGCCGGGGAATTCACCCCTCCACTTT. This sequence encodes CAWSVPLGPGNSPLHF.